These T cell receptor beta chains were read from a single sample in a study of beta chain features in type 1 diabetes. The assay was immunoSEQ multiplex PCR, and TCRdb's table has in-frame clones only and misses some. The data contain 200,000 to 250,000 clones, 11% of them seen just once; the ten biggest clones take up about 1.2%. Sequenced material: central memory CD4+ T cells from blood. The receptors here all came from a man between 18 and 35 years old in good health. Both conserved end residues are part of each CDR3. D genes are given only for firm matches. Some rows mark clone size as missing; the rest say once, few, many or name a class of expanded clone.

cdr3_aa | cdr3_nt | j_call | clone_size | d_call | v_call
CASRTEPYQETQYF | TGTGCCAGTAGGACTGAACCGTACCAAGAGACCCAGTACTTC | TRBJ2-5 | NA | NA | TRBV28
CSAAQETQYF | TGCAGTGCTGCCCAAGAGACCCAGTACTTC | TRBJ2-5 | few | NA | TRBV20-1
CASSLTGRANEQYF | TGTGCCAGCAGCTTAACGGGCAGAGCAAACGAGCAGTACTTC | TRBJ2-7 | NA | NA | TRBV7-2
CARSPGLAGGPQETQYF | TGCGCCCGTTCCCCGGGACTAGCGGGAGGGCCTCAAGAGACCCAGTACTTC | TRBJ2-5 | many | TRBD2 | TRBV4-1
CASSPLREGEAFF | TGTGCCAGCAGCCCCCTCAGGGAGGGGGAGGCTTTCTTT | TRBJ1-1 | NA | NA | TRBV6-6
CASSLGSFGEQFF | TGTGCCAGCAGTTTGGGGTCCTTCGGGGAGCAGTTCTTC | TRBJ2-1 | NA | NA | TRBV6-6
CASSARGTSGNTDTQYF | TGTGCCAGCAGCGCCAGGGGGACTAGCGGAAACACAGATACGCAGTATTTT | TRBJ2-3 | few | TRBD2 | TRBV11-2
CASSIGGQLNTEAFF | TGTGCCAGTAGTATCGGTGGACAGCTGAACACTGAAGCTTTCTTT | TRBJ1-1 | many | NA | TRBV19
CASSFQGNTEAFF | TGTGCCAGCAGCTTCCAGGGTAACACTGAAGCTTTCTTT | TRBJ1-1 | NA | NA | TRBV5-6
CASSVALADNEQFF | TGTGCCAGCAGCGTAGCACTAGCGGACAATGAGCAGTTCTTC | TRBJ2-1 | many | TRBD2 | TRBV9
CASSPSGHRSYEQYF | TGTGCCAGCAGCCCCTCGGGTCATAGATCCTACGAGCAGTACTTC | TRBJ2-7 | NA | NA | TRBV27
CSADRGSTGELFF | TGCAGCGCCGACAGGGGTAGCACCGGGGAGCTGTTTTTT | TRBJ2-2 | few | TRBD1 | TRBV29-1
CASRRQEFNQPQHF | TGTGCCAGCCGAAGACAGGAGTTTAATCAGCCCCAGCATTTT | TRBJ1-5 | few | NA | TRBV6-1
CASSRRALGTSNEQFF | TGTGCCAGCAGCCGAAGGGCACTGGGGACAAGCAATGAGCAGTTCTTC | TRBJ2-1 | few | NA | TRBV5-4
CASSLAPGTGYEQYF | TGTGCCAGCAGCTTAGCCCCAGGGACTGGGTACGAGCAGTACTTC | TRBJ2-7 | few | NA | TRBV7-2
CASSFGQGGEQFF | TGTGCCAGCAGCTTCGGACAGGGTGGAGAGCAGTTCTTC | TRBJ2-1 | NA | TRBD1 | TRBV9
CASSVPPGAGELFF | TGTGCCAGCAGCGTACCCCCCGGAGCCGGGGAGCTGTTTTTT | TRBJ2-2 | few | NA | TRBV9
CAIRMTAGDNEQFF | TGTGCCATCAGGATGACTGCGGGTGACAATGAGCAGTTCTTC | TRBJ2-1 | many | NA | TRBV10-3
CASSEAAGDGYTF | TGTGCCAGCAGTGAAGCAGCGGGGGACGGCTACACCTTC | TRBJ1-2 | NA | NA | TRBV25-1
CASRDRDNQPQHF | TGTGCCAGCAGGGACAGGGACAATCAGCCCCAGCATTTT | TRBJ1-5 | few | TRBD1 | TRBV6-6
CSADRETQYF | TGCAGTGCTGACAGGGAGACCCAGTACTTC | TRBJ2-5 | few | NA | TRBV20-1
CASSSFSRSRQNYGYTF | TGTGCCAGCAGTTCCTTTAGCCGGTCCCGGCAAAACTATGGCTACACCTTC | TRBJ1-2 | NA | NA | TRBV27